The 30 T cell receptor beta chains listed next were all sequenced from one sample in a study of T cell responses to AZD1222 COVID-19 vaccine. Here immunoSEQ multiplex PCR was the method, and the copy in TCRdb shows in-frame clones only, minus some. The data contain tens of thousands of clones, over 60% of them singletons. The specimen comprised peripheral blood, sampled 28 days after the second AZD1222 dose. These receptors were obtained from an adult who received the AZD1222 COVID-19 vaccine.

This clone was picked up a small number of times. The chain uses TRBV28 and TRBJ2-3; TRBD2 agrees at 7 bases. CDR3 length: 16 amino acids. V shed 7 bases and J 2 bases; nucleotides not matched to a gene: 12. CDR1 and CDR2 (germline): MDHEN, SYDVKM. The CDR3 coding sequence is TGTGCCAGCAATCCGGGGCAGCGGGACGCCACAGATACGCAGTATTTT. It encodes CASNPGQRDATDTQYF.

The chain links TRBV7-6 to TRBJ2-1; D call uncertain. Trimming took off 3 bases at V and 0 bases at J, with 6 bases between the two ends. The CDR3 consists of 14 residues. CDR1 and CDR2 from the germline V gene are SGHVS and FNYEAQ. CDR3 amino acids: CASSLESSYNEQFF. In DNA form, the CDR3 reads TGTGCCAGCAGCTTGGAAAGCTCCTACAATGAGCAGTTCTTC. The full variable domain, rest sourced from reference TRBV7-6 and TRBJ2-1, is GAGVSQSPRYKVTKRGQDVALRCDPISGHVSLYWYRQALGQGPEFLTYFNYEAQQDKSGLPNDRFSAERPEGSISTLTIQRTEQRDSAMYRCASSLESSYNEQFFGPGTRLTVL.

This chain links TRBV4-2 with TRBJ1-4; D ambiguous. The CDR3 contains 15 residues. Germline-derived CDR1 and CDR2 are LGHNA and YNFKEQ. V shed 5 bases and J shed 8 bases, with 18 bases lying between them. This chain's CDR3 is CASSASAGIGEKLFF. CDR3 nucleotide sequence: TGTGCCAGCAGCGCCTCCGCGGGGATCGGGGAAAAACTGTTTTTT.

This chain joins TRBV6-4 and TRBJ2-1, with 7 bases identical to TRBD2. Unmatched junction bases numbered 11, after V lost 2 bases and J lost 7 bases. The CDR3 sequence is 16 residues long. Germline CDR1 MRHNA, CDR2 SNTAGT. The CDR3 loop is CASSDGGGMRVNEQFF. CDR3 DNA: TGTGCCAGCAGTGACGGGGGAGGGATGAGAGTAAATGAGCAGTTCTTC.

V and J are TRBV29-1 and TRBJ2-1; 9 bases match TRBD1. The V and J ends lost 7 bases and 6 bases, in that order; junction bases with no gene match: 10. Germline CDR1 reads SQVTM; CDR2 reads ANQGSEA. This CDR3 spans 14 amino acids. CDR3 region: CSGDRDRVSNEQFF. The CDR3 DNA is TGCAGCGGAGATCGGGACAGGGTCAGCAATGAGCAGTTCTTC.

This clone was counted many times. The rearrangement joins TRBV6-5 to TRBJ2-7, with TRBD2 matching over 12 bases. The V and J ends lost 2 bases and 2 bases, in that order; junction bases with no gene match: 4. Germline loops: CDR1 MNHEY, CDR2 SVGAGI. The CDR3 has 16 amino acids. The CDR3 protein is CASSYTLAGGAYEQYF. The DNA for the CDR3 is TGTGCCAGCAGTTACACACTAGCGGGGGGCGCCTACGAGCAGTACTTC.

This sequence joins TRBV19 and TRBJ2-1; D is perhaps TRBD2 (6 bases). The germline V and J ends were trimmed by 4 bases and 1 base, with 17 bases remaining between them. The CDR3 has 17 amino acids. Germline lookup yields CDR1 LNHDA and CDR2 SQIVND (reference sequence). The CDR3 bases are TGTGCCAGTAGTACGAGGCGGGGAGACAGTTCCTACAATGAGCAGTTCTTC. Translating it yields CASSTRRGDSSYNEQFF.

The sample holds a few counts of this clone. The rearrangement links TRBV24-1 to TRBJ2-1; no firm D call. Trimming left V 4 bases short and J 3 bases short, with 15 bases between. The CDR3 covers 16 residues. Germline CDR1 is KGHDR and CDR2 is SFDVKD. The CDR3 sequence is CATSEREASYYNEQFF. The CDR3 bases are TGTGCCACCAGTGAGCGTGAAGCGTCCTACTACAATGAGCAGTTCTTC.

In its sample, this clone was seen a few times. The CDR3 nucleotides are TGCGCCAGCAGCCAAGATAGGGTGGCGGCCTCCACAGATACGCAGTATTTT. This encodes CASSQDRVAASTDTQYF. This chain joins TRBV4-1 and TRBJ2-3, with D unclear. This CDR3 is 17 amino acids long. V gave up 0 bases and J gave up 2 bases, with 15 bases separating them. Germline lookup yields CDR1 MGHRA and CDR2 YSYEKL.

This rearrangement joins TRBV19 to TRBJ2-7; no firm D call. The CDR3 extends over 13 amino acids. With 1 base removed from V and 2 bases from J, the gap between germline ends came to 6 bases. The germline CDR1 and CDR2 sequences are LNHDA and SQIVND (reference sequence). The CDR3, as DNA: TGTGCCAGTAGTATAGCACACCCCTACGAGCAGTACTTC. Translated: CASSIAHPYEQYF.

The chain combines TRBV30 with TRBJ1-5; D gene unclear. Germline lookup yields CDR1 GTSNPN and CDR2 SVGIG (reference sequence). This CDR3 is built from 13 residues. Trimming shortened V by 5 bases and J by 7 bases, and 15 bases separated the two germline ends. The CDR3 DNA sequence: TGTGCCTGGGGCCTCGGCGGGGAGCAGCCCCAGCATTTT. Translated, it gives CAWGLGGEQPQHF.

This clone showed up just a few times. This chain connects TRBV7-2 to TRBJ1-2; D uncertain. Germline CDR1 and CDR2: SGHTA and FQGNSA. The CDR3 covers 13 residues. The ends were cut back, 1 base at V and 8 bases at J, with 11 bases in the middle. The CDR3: CASSLGPAGGYTF. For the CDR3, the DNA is TGTGCCAGCAGCTTAGGTCCTGCGGGGGGCTACACCTTC.

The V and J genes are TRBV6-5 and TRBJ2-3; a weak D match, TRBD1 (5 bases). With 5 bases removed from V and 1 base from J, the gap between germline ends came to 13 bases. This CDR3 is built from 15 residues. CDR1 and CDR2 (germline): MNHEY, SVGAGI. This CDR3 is CASSLLDSRTDTQYF. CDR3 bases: TGTGCCAGCAGTCTCCTCGACAGCCGCACAGATACGCAGTATTTT.

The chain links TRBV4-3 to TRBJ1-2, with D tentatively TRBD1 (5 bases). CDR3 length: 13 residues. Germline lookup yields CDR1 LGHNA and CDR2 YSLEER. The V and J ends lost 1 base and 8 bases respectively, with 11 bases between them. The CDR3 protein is CASSQVRGYGYTF. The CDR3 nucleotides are TGCGCCAGCAGCCAAGTTCGGGGGTACGGCTACACCTTC.

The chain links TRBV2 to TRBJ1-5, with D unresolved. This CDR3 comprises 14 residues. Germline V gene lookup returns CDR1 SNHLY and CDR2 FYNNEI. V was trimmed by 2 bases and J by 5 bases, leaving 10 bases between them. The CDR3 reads CASSEIGDYQPQHF. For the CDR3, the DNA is TGTGCCAGCAGTGAAATCGGAGATTATCAGCCCCAGCATTTT.

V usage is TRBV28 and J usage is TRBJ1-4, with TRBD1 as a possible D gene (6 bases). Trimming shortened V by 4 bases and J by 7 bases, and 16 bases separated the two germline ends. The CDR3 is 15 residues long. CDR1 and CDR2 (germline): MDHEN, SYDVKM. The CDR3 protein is CASSYLQGLSEKLFF. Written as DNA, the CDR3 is TGTGCCAGCAGTTACCTACAGGGTCTAAGTGAAAAACTGTTTTTT.

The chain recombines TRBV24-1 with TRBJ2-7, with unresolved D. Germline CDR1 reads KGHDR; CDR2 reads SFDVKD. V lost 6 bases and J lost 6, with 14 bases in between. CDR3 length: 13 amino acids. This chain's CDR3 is CATSKGTSPEQYF. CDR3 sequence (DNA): TGTGCCACCAGTAAAGGAACCTCGCCCGAGCAGTACTTC.

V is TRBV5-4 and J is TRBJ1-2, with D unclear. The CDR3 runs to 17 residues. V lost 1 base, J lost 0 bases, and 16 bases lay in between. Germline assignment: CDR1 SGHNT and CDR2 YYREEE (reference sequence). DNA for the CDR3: TGTGCCAGCAGCTTGAGAACGGCCGGACGAACTAACTATGGCTACACCTTC. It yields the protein CASSLRTAGRTNYGYTF.

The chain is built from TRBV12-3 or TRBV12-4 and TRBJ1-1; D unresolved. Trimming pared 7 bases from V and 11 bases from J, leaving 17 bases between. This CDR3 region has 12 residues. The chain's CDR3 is CASTLQLGRAFF. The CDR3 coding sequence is TGTGCCAGCACCCTACAGCTCGGGAGGGCTTTCTTT.

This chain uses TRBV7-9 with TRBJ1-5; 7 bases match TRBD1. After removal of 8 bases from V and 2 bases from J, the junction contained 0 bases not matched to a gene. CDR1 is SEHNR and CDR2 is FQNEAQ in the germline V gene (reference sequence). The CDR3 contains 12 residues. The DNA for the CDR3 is TGTGCCAGCGGACAGGGCAATCAGCCCCAGCATTTT. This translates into CASGQGNQPQHF.

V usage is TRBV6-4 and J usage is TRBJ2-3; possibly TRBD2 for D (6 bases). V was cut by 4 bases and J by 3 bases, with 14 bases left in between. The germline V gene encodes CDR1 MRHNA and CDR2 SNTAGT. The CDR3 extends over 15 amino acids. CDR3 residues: CASSARAGPTDTQYF. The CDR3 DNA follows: TGTGCCAGCAGTGCACGGGCGGGGCCAACAGATACGCAGTATTTT.

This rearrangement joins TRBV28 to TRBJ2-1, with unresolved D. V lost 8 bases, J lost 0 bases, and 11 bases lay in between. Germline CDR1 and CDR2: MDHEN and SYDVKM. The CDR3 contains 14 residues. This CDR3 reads CASRNPSSYNEQFF. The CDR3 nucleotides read TGTGCCAGCCGGAACCCGAGCTCCTACAATGAGCAGTTCTTC.

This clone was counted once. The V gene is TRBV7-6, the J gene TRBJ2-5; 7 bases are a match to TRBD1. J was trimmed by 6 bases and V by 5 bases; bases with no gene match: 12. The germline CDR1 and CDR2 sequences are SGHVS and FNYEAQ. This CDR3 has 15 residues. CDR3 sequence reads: CASSPGQVGAQTQYF. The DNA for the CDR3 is TGTGCCAGCAGCCCCGGACAGGTCGGTGCGCAGACCCAGTACTTC.

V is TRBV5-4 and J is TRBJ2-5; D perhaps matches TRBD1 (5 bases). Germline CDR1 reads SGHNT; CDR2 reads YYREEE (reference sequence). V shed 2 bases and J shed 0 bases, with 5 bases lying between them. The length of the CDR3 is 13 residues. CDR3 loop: CASSLQDQETQYF. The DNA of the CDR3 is TGTGCCAGCAGCTTACAGGACCAAGAGACCCAGTACTTC.

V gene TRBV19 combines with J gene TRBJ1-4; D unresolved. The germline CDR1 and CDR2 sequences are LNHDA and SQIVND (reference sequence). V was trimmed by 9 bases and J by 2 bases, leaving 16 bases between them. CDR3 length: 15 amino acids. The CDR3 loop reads CASGTTSATNEKLFF. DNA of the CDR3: TGTGCCAGCGGCACAACTTCGGCTACTAATGAAAAACTGTTTTTT.

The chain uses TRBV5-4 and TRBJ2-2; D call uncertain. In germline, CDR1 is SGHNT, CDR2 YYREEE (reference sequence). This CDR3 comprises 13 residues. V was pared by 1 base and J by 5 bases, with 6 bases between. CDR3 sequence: CASSLFVTGELFF. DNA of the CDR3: TGTGCCAGCAGCTTGTTTGTAACCGGGGAGCTGTTTTTT.

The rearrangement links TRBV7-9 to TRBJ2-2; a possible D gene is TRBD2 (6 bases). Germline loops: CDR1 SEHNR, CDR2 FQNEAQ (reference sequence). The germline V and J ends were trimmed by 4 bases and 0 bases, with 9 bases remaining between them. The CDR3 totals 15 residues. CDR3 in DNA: TGTGCCAGCAGCTCCGCGGGATCGAACACCGGGGAGCTGTTTTTT. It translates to CASSSAGSNTGELFF.

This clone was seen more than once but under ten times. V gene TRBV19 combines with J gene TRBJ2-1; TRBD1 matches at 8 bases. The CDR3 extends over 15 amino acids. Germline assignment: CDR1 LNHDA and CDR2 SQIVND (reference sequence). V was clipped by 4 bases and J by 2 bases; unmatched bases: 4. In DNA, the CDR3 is TGTGCCAGTAGTACCCGACAGGGGCCCTACAATGAGCAGTTCTTC. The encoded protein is CASSTRQGPYNEQFF.

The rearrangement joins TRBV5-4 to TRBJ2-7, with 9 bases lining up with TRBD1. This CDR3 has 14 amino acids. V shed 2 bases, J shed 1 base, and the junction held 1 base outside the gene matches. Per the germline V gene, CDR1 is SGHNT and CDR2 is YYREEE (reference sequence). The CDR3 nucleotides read TGTGCCAGCAGCTTCGGGACAGGGTCCTACGAGCAGTACTTC. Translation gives CASSFGTGSYEQYF.

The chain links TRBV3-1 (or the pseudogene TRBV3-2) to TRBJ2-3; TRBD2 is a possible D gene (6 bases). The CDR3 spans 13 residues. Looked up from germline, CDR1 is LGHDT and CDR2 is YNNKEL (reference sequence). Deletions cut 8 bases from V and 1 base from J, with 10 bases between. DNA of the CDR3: TGTGCCAGCTACCAGCGGGGCACAGATACGCAGTATTTT. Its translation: CASYQRGTDTQYF.